Listed below are T cell receptor beta chains from one sample, sequenced in a study of regulatory T cells in long-lasting Graves disease. TCRdb called the multiplex PCR reads again in MiXCR, with one record for every CDR3 protein. The data hold 350,000 to 450,000 distinct CDR3 sequences, with approximately 15% observed a single time. This same sample was also part of a study on T cells in Graves' hyperthyroidism and ophthalmopathy.

Sample: peripheral blood mononuclear cells (PBMCs), taken at new diagnosis, from a patient treated with antithyroid drugs. The receptors come from a woman aged 30 to 39 with Graves disease. CDR3s include the opening cysteine and the closing phenylalanine or tryptophan. D genes are given only for firm matches. Some rows mark clone size as missing; the rest say once, few, many or name a class of expanded clone.

d_gene	abundance	v_gene	j_gene	CDR3aa	CDR3nt
-	few	TRBV3-1	TRBJ2-1	CASSPSLVTYNEQFF	TGTGCCAGCAGCCCCTCCCTGGTAACATACAATGAGCAGTTCTTC
-	many	TRBV7-9	TRBJ1-2	CASSPSETVFSHYGYTF	TGTGCCAGCAGCCCATCAGAGACCGTCTTTAGTCACTATGGCTACACCTTC
TRBD2	many	TRBV28	TRBJ2-5	CASSFSRLAQETQYF	TGTGCCAGCAGTTTCAGCCGACTAGCTCAAGAGACCCAGTACTTC
-	few	TRBV7-3	TRBJ2-7	CASSFHQNGTDTYEQYF	TGTGCCAGCAGCTTCCACCAGAACGGGACGGACACCTACGAGCAGTACTTC
TRBD2	many	TRBV30	TRBJ2-1	CAWSVRRTSGNNEQFF	TGTGCCTGGAGTGTACGTCGGACTAGCGGCAACAATGAGCAGTTCTTC
TRBD2	many	TRBV7-3	TRBJ2-5	CASGGVAGNQETQYF	TGTGCCAGCGGCGGGGTAGCGGGCAACCAAGAGACCCAGTACTTC
-	many	TRBV3-1	TRBJ1-1	CASSQGAGGAEAFF	TGTGCCAGCAGCCAGGGGGCCGGGGGGGCTGAAGCTTTCTTT
TRBD1	-	TRBV14	TRBJ2-2	CASSRGPHTGELFF	TGTGCCAGTTCAAGGGGGCCCCACACCGGGGAGCTGTTTTTT
TRBD2	-	TRBV11-1	TRBJ2-7	CASSLAGREGLYEQYF	TGTGCCAGCAGCTTAGCTGGGCGGGAGGGCCTGTACGAGCAGTACTTC
-	few	TRBV7-9	TRBJ2-7	CASSLRDKPYEQYF	TGTGCCAGCAGCTTACGGGACAAGCCCTACGAGCAGTACTTC
-	many	TRBV12-3/TRBV12-4	TRBJ1-3	CASSPGGGIRNTIYF	TGTGCCAGCAGTCCCGGAGGAGGAATCAGAAACACCATATATTTT
-	many	TRBV29-1	TRBJ2-1	CSVEGGGLSYNEQFF	TGCAGCGTTGAAGGTGGCGGGTTGTCCTACAATGAGCAGTTCTTC
-	many	TRBV5-1	TRBJ1-1	CASSPYPQVDEAFF	TGCGCCAGCAGCCCCTACCCACAGGTCGATGAAGCTTTCTTT
-	many	TRBV30	TRBJ2-7	CAWSVHWGGLYEQYF	TGTGCCTGGAGTGTACATTGGGGGGGCTTATACGAGCAGTACTTC
-	few	TRBV7-2	TRBJ2-1	CASSLGGGTPGGEQFF	TGTGCCAGCAGCTTAGGTGGCGGAACTCCCGGGGGTGAGCAGTTCTTC
TRBD2	-	TRBV7-9	TRBJ2-1	CASSLRGKQFF	TGTGCCAGCAGCCTGCGGGGGAAGCAGTTCTTC
TRBD1	few	TRBV5-8	TRBJ2-6	CVSRQTGVGANVLTF	TGTGTCAGCAGACAGACAGGGGTAGGGGCCAACGTCCTGACTTTC
-	many	TRBV2	TRBJ2-7	CASTRSSRVEQYF	TGTGCCAGCACTCGAAGTAGCAGAGTCGAGCAGTACTTC
-	many	TRBV11-2	TRBJ2-7	CASSLAAAYEQYF	TGTGCCAGCAGCTTAGCGGCTGCTTACGAGCAGTACTTC
-	many	TRBV7-2	TRBJ1-3	CASSLNRDTIYF	TGTGCCAGCAGCTTAAATAGGGACACCATATATTTT
-	-	TRBV19	TRBJ1-1	CASSMAIRLATEAFF	TGTGCCAGTAGTATGGCTATCCGACTGGCCACTGAAGCTTTCTTT
-	many	TRBV7-9	TRBJ2-1	CASRQDPGSYNEQFF	TGTGCCAGCCGCCAGGACCCCGGCTCCTACAATGAGCAGTTCTTC
TRBD1	-	TRBV5-1	TRBJ2-3	CASRRDRGGDTQYF	TGCGCCAGCCGCCGGGACAGGGGGGGAGATACGCAGTATTTT
-	many	TRBV4-1	TRBJ2-7	CASSQDLAGEQYF	TGCGCCAGCAGCCAAGACCTTGCGGGCGAGCAGTACTTC
-	-	TRBV27	TRBJ2-1	CASSLSKRGHRSYNEQFF	TGTGCCAGCAGTTTATCGAAGCGGGGACATCGCTCCTACAATGAGCAGTTCTTC
TRBD1	many	TRBV5-1	TRBJ2-7	CASSLAPGQGPHYEQYF	TGCGCCAGCAGCTTGGCCCCCGGACAGGGCCCCCACTACGAGCAGTACTTC
-	many	TRBV7-2	TRBJ2-5	CASSLVPRQETQYF	TGTGCCAGCAGCTTAGTCCCCAGACAAGAGACCCAGTACTTC
-	many	TRBV4-1	TRBJ1-2	CASSQDPAANYGYTF	TGCGCCAGCAGCCAAGATCCAGCAGCTAACTATGGCTACACCTTC
TRBD2	many	TRBV15	TRBJ2-3	CATSGSGRATSTDTQYF	TGTGCCACCAGCGGTAGCGGGAGGGCCACCAGCACAGATACGCAGTATTTT
TRBD2	-	TRBV11-1	TRBJ2-1	CASSLGGISSYNEQFF	TGTGCCAGCAGCTTGGGAGGGATAAGCTCCTACAATGAGCAGTTCTTC
TRBD2	many	TRBV5-1	TRBJ2-7	CASSLDPAGEEEQYF	TGCGCCAGCAGCTTGGATCCAGCGGGAGAGGAAGAGCAGTACTTC
TRBD1	-	TRBV29-1	TRBJ1-6	CSVALGQGNSPLHF	TGCAGCGTTGCGTTGGGACAGGGGAATTCACCCCTCCACTTT
-	many	TRBV20-1	TRBJ2-1	CSAAPGAEQFF	TGCAGTGCAGCCCCTGGGGCGGAGCAGTTCTTC
TRBD2	few	TRBV7-9	TRBJ2-7	CASSLVETSGRAHEQYF	TGTGCCAGCAGCTTAGTTGAGACTAGCGGGAGGGCCCACGAGCAGTACTTC
-	many	TRBV30	TRBJ2-7	CAWSPGGVSYEQYF	TGTGCCTGGAGTCCAGGGGGGGTCTCCTACGAGCAGTACTTC
-	many	TRBV6-1	TRBJ1-1	CASRTRGQNTEAFF	TGTGCCAGCAGAACTAGGGGACAGAACACTGAAGCTTTCTTT
-	few	TRBV5-1	TRBJ2-5	CASSLEWADQETQYF	TGCGCCAGCAGCTTGGAGTGGGCGGACCAAGAGACCCAGTACTTC
-	once	TRBV6-9	TRBJ2-7	CASSYLRGISYEQYF	TGTGCCAGCAGTTACCTGCGCGGGATTTCCTACGAGCAGTACTTC
-	-	TRBV19	TRBJ1-1	CASSTSPGSRYTEAFF	TGTGCCAGTAGTACCTCCCCAGGGTCGCGGTACACTGAAGCTTTCTTT
-	many	TRBV2	TRBJ2-3	CASTPDGLNTQYF	TGTGCCAGCACCCCGGACGGCCTCAATACGCAGTATTTT
-	-	TRBV4-1	TRBJ2-2	CASSQDHSRPNTGELFF	TGCGCCAGCAGCCAAGATCACTCCCGCCCGAACACCGGGGAGCTGTTTTTT
TRBD2	many	TRBV12-3/TRBV12-4	TRBJ2-1	CASRSGTIGNEQFF	TGTGCCAGCAGATCTGGGACTATTGGAAATGAGCAGTTCTTC
-	-	TRBV19	TRBJ1-1	CASISWSGVGLNTEAFF	TGTGCCAGTATCTCATGGTCCGGGGTTGGTCTTAACACTGAAGCTTTCTTT
-	-	TRBV19	TRBJ1-1	CAAQRGGMNTEAFF	TGTGCCGCACAGCGTGGGGGAATGAACACTGAAGCTTTCTTT
-	once	TRBV30	TRBJ2-5	CAWSSQKETQYF	TGTGCCTGGAGTTCCCAAAAAGAGACCCAGTACTTC